This TCR beta chain was sequenced in a study of blood T cell repertoires in COVID-19. Study as a whole: T cells, B-cell-depleted T cells, or PBMCs supplied cDNA or gDNA.

The repertoire was sequenced with immunoSEQ multiplex PCR; TCRdb's copy has only in-frame clones and lacks some. The sample has 140,000 or so clones; about 86% are singletons. CDR3 length: 14 residues. Per germline, CDR1 GTSNPN and CDR2 SVGIG (reference sequence). The germline V and J ends were trimmed by 3 bases and 6 bases, with 15 bases remaining between them. Each recovered donor of Cohort 3 presented with two negative PCRs, clearance, or symptom resolution. Sample: PBMCs or T cells enriched from blood (not recorded which). V gene TRBV30 combines with J gene TRBJ2-1; D may be TRBD1 (5 bases). The source of this sequence is a man aged 45-65 years who had recovered from COVID-19. As DNA, the CDR3 is TGTGCCTGGAGCGCCAGGGTGGGGCCCAATGAGCAGTTCTTC. Its protein product is CAWSARVGPNEQFF.